Below, 11 T cell receptor beta chains from the same sample are listed, as sequenced in a study of human T cells and chemical hapten exposure. Each CDR3 protein gets one entry after TCRdb re-called the RACE reads with MiXCR. The sample contains 45,000 or so distinct CDR3 sequences, roughly 4.1% of which appear only once. Time point described: healthy volunteer bleed at 2 weeks. Whole blood, unfractionated, served as the material for total RNA extraction. The sample taken for sequencing was whole blood. The receptors here all came from a human donor in good health. Some clones in this sample may be carry-over from other donors' samples.

This clonotype was observed many times. The gene calls are TRBV6-1 and TRBJ2-7; D is undetermined. V lost 6 bases, J lost 3 bases, and 9 bases lay in between. Germline CDR1 reads MNHNS; CDR2 reads SASEGT. CDR3 length: 12 amino acids. CDR3 nucleotide sequence: TGTGCCAGCAGGGACCGGAACTACGAGCAGTACTTC. Amino acid sequence: CASRDRNYEQYF.

This clonotype has a count of ten or more. The CDR3 sequence: CASGLPNYGYTF. As DNA, the CDR3 is TGTGCTAGTGGTTTGCCGAACTATGGCTACACCTTC. The V call is TRBV12-5, the J call TRBJ1-2; D gene uncertain. This CDR3 region has 12 residues. CDR1 is LGHNT, CDR2 FRNRAP, per germline. Trimming shortened V by 2 bases and J by 2 bases, and 3 bases separated the two germline ends.

The chain carries TRBV18 and TRBJ1-3; tentative D call: TRBD1 (5 bases). Germline V CDR1 and CDR2: KGHSH, LQKENI. Trimming removed 2 bases at V and 4 bases at J, with 6 bases between. This CDR3 is 13 amino acids long. The CDR3 spells CASSPGTGNTIYF. The CDR3 nucleotides are TGTGCCAGCTCACCAGGGACCGGAAACACCATATATTTT.

This rearrangement joins TRBV12-3 or TRBV12-4 to TRBJ2-5; TRBD2 matches 8 bases. The length of the CDR3 is 15 residues. Unmatched junction bases numbered 10, after V lost 5 bases and J lost 5 bases. CDR3 DNA: TGTGCCAGCAGTCCCGGCCCAGCGGGAGTGGAGACCCAGTACTTC. Translated: CASSPGPAGVETQYF.

Ten or more counts support this clonotype. The CDR3 bases are TGTGCCAGCAGCTTAATGGCAGGGGAATTCGCTGGGGCCAACGTCCTGACTTTC. It yields the protein CASSLMAGEFAGANVLTF. This chain uses TRBV7-8 with TRBJ2-6, with a possible D match to TRBD1 (6 bases). This CDR3 has 18 residues. Deletions cut 2 bases from V and 2 bases from J, with 16 bases between. The germline V gene encodes CDR1 SGHVS and CDR2 FQNEAQ. The whole variable domain, remainder taken from reference TRBV7-8 and TRBJ2-6, is GAGVSQSPRYKVAKRGQDVALRCDPISGHVSLFWYQQALGQGPEFLTYFQNEAQLDKSGLPSDRFFAERPEGSVSTLKIQRTQQEDSAVYLCASSLMAGEFAGANVLTFGAGSRLTVL.

The genes are TRBV9 and TRBJ2-1, with D perhaps assigned TRBD1 or TRBD2 (5 bases each). CDR3 size: 13 residues. V was shortened by 2 bases and J by 9 bases, with 12 bases between the two germline ends. The germline V gene encodes CDR1 SGDLS and CDR2 YYNGEE. This CDR3 is CASSVVSGTEQFF. For the CDR3, the DNA is TGTGCCAGCAGCGTCGTTTCAGGGACTGAGCAGTTCTTC.

This clonotype was seen at least ten times. V is TRBV12-3 or TRBV12-4 and J is TRBJ1-4; 12 bases are shared with TRBD1. J gave up 8 bases and V 6 bases, and 10 bases lay outside the gene matches. This CDR3 has 16 amino acids. CDR3 DNA: TGTGCCAGCAGCCTAACCCGGGACAGGGGGCGAGAAAAACTGTTTTTT. Its translation is CASSLTRDRGREKLFF.

V usage is TRBV10-3 and J usage is TRBJ2-7, with 8 nucleotides matching TRBD2. The CDR3 is 14 residues long. V dropped 7 bases and J dropped 5; count of bases not matched to a gene: 10. Germline CDR1 ENHRY, CDR2 SYGVKD. The CDR3 reads CAIKFGGRSNEQYF. CDR3 nucleotide sequence: TGTGCCATCAAATTCGGCGGGAGGAGCAACGAGCAGTACTTC.

This clonotype was picked up many times. The chain uses TRBV24-1 and TRBJ2-3; TRBD1 matches at 7 bases. CDR3 length: 16 amino acids. The germline V gene has CDR1 KGHDR and CDR2 SFDVKD. V lost 3 bases to trimming and J lost 0 bases; unmatched junction nucleotides: 5. The CDR3 region is CATSDPRTGSTDTQYF. CDR3 nucleotide sequence: TGTGCCACCAGTGATCCGAGGACAGGAAGCACAGATACGCAGTATTTT.

The V and J genes are TRBV27 and TRBJ1-4; 9 bases match TRBD1. This CDR3 contains 15 residues. With 4 bases clipped from V and 5 bases from J, the junction kept 5 bases outside the gene matches. Looked up from germline, CDR1 is MNHEY and CDR2 is SMNVEV (reference sequence). The CDR3 spells CASSSSGTGNEKLFF. In DNA, the CDR3 is TGTGCCAGCAGTTCAAGTGGGACAGGGAATGAAAAACTGTTTTTT. The variable domain in full, completed from reference TRBV27 and TRBJ1-4, reads EAQVTQNPRYLITVTGKKLTVTCSQNMNHEYMSWYRQDPGLGLRQIYYSMNVEVTDKGDVPEGYKVSRKEKRNFPLILESPSPNQTSLYFCASSSSGTGNEKLFFGSGTQLSVL.

This clonotype was seen repeatedly, ten times or more. This chain joins TRBV4-1 and TRBJ2-7; a possible D gene is TRBD2 (6 bases). CDR3 size: 15 residues. Trimming removed 1 base at V and 7 bases at J, with 17 bases between. Germline CDR1 MGHRA, CDR2 YSYEKL. The CDR3 nucleotides read TGCGCCAGCAGCCAAGCTGGGGGGACGACGGGGGAGCAGTACTTC. Protein sequence: CASSQAGGTTGEQYF.